The T cell receptor (beta chain) described here comes from a study of post-analysis software for immune sequencing data. Study-level background: Secondary progressive, relapsing-remitting and progressive-relapsing multiple sclerosis were among the included disease courses. General observations from the study: Samples prepared in the same batch strongly co-clustered by F measure. Controls showed lower frequencies than patients for a few TRBV segments, and TRBV5-6, TRBV5-1 and TRBV20-1 were among these. People with multiple sclerosis had a significantly lower normalized Chao1 diversity than controls did.

From germline, CDR1 is SGHAT and CDR2 FQNNGV. Germline trimming cut 2 bases from V and 2 bases from J; bases unmatched to any gene: 8. The CDR3 consists of 16 residues. TCR beta cDNA libraries had unique molecular identifiers. TCRdb itself ran the PCR reads through MiXCR, one entry per CDR3 protein. This sample yields fewer than 550,000 distinct CDR3 sequences, of which around 34% are seen a single time; around 6.1% belongs to the top ten. For this clonotype: The target antigen is unknown.

The sample consisted of blood. The chain joins TRBV11-2 to TRBJ2-5; 7 bases are shared with TRBD2. This TCR came from a girl aged 2-17 years with multiple sclerosis. The CDR3 DNA reads as TGTGCCAGCAGCTTATTCCTAGCGGCGAAACAAGAGACCCAGTACTTC. Translated: CASSLFLAAKQETQYF.